This TCR beta chain was recovered during a study of shared clonotypes between healthy human individuals. General study results and limits: Naive CD4 clonotypes were shared across several donors at about 5.2%.

The V and J ends lost 1 base and 4 bases respectively, with 12 bases between them. Germline V gene data show CDR1 as SGHRS and CDR2 as YFSETQ. CDR3 size: 15 residues. Assay: immunoSEQ multiplex PCR; the TCRdb copy retains only in-frame clones and omits some. The sample lists approximately 2.4 million clones, 90% to 96% occurring once. Turning to this clone: As yet, its antigen is unknown.

This TCR was sampled from a man younger than 35 in good health. Sequencing input: naive CD4+ T cells sorted from blood. The subset was: CD45RA+ positively selected. V gene TRBV5-1 combines with J gene TRBJ2-1, with D unclear. CDR3 region: CASSLQAVTYNEQFF. Written as DNA, the CDR3 is TGCGCCAGCAGCTTGCAGGCAGTCACTTACAATGAGCAGTTCTTC.